Reported below is one T cell receptor (beta chain). Its antigen is still unknown. No per-base quality is available; no much larger clone lies one base away. Collaborating institutions collected whole blood in K2EDTA tubes following their own protocols. For TCRbeta analysis, collaborators shipped samples as frozen whole blood, isolated PBMCs, or DNA extracted from either of those sample types. This sample is drawn from a study of blood T cell repertoires in COVID-19 (dated by TCRdb to 2018 to 2020). As for the study more broadly: The collaborator samples originated in the United States, Italy and Spain and spanned the acute and convalescent phases of COVID-19. The repertoires were made available in a free public database intended to serve as a resource for research on the immune response to SARS-CoV-2. Samples were obtained from the ongoing ImmuneRACE study (first 160 participants) and from 1,254 subjects provided by 6 global collaborators. Deeply sampled blood TCRbeta repertoires from subjects exposed to, actively infected with, or recovered from COVID-19 were included in the dataset. Where available, HLA class I and class II types were obtained from metadata supplied by the sample provider rather than from assay-based typing. A de-identified subject ID, COVID-19 status, age in years and sex were almost always included in the sample metadata. The material from the prospective study consisted of cDNA or gDNA derived from T cells, B-cell-depleted T cells, or PBMCs. The paper's findings and limits, for the study overall: The amount of clinical and demographic metadata varied by source and participant and was provided uncurated.

TCRbeta CDR3 regions were amplified from genomic DNA by means of the immunoSEQ Assay, a bias-controlled multiplex PCR. Per the authors' processing: Nucleated cell counts per sample were estimated from amplification of reference gene primers within the assay. To quantify the absolute abundance of each unique TCRbeta CDR3 rearrangement, sequence reads were collapsed and filtered. For each sample, productive Simpson clonality was calculated by taking the square root of Simpson's diversity index across productive rearrangements. The clones in this table, taken by TCRdb from immuneACCESS, are in-frame only. Not every clone is retained; where verified, under half of the shortfall comes from an unresolved V gene, and the cause of the rest is unknown. Clonal size and the V and J genes are those of that table, whereas D and trimming came from the DNA. For this sample the table gives approximately 44,000 clones, of which 70% to 90% were detected only once. The leading ten clones occupy around 4.5% of the sample.

The CDR3 contains 14 residues, cysteine and phenylalanine counted. Only the CDR3 DNA stays, 42 bases, in frame from base 1. CDR1 MNHEY and CDR2 SMNVEV were looked up in the germline V gene (reference sequence). The junction shows trimming of 6 bases on V and 3 bases on J, plus 15 bases between the germline ends. This clonotype originated in a man between 60 and 70 years old with acute or convalescent COVID-19. The sequencing input was peripheral blood. This chain is built from TRBV27 and TRBJ2-7, and perhaps TRBD2 as D gene, on 5 matching bases. The base sequence is TGTGCCAGCAGACCTTCCGGGGTTATCTACGAGCAGTACTTC. Translated, it reads CASRPSGVIYEQYF.